Below are 25 T cell receptor beta chains sequenced from a single sample in a study of shared clonotypes between healthy human individuals. Assay: immunoSEQ multiplex PCR; the TCRdb copy retains only in-frame clones and omits some. The sample lists about 1 million clones, around 74% occurring once. The sequencing sample was made of memory CD4+ T cells sorted from blood. Subset noted: CD45RA-negative fraction. These receptors were obtained from a man aged 18 to 29 in good health.

The chain links TRBV30 to TRBJ1-3; D gene uncertain. The V end lost 2 bases, the J end lost 0 bases, and 8 bases lay between the germline ends. Germline values: CDR1 GTSNPN, CDR2 SVGIG (reference sequence). This CDR3 is built from 14 residues. The DNA of the CDR3 is TGTGCCTGGAGTCCCCAGAGCTCTGGAAACACCATATATTTT. Residues: CAWSPQSSGNTIYF.

The gene calls are TRBV19 and TRBJ2-7; 7 bases agree with TRBD1. This CDR3 has 12 amino acids. After removal of 6 bases from V and 6 bases from J, the junction contained 5 bases not matched to a gene. Per germline, CDR1 LNHDA and CDR2 SQIVND (reference sequence). In DNA form, the CDR3 reads TGTGCCAGTAGCTCGACAGGGTTCGAGCAGTACTTC. Translated: CASSSTGFEQYF.

The chain joins TRBV11-2 to TRBJ1-3; D perhaps matches TRBD1 (5 bases). V was cut by 4 bases and J by 0 bases, with 10 bases left in between. In germline, CDR1 is SGHAT, CDR2 FQNNGV. The CDR3 extends over 15 amino acids. CDR3 in DNA: TGTGCCAGCAGCTGGGGTGGGGGCTCTGGAAACACCATATATTTT. This gives the protein CASSWGGGSGNTIYF.

The chain links TRBV6-5 to TRBJ1-1; TRBD1 is a possible D gene (5 bases). Germline CDR1 MNHEY, CDR2 SVGAGI. This CDR3 contains 10 residues. V gave up 4 bases and J gave up 8 bases, with 5 bases separating them. CDR3 coding DNA: TGTGCCAGCAGTTGGACAGAAGCTTTCTTT. This gives the protein CASSWTEAFF.

This clone was observed a single time. The chain carries TRBV5-1 and TRBJ2-5; TRBD2 agrees at 8 bases. This CDR3 is built from 14 residues. The trim removed 0 bases at V and 7 bases at J, leaving 5 bases unmatched. Germline CDR1 and CDR2: SGHRS and YFSETQ. This CDR3 is CASSLGLAGLTQYF. CDR3 sequence (DNA): TGCGCCAGCAGCTTGGGGCTAGCGGGCCTGACCCAGTACTTC.

Here the CDR3 reads CASSPPGGWYGYTF. CDR3 nucleotide sequence: TGTGCCAGCAGCCCCCCAGGGGGGTGGTATGGCTACACCTTC. This chain joins TRBV28 and TRBJ1-2; 7 bases are shared with TRBD1. CDR3 length equals 14 residues. V lost 6 bases and J lost 5; bases outside the gene matches: 9. CDR1 is MDHEN, CDR2 SYDVKM, per germline.

The chain links TRBV5-6 to TRBJ2-3, with 14 nucleotides matching TRBD2. The germline V gene has CDR1 SGHDT and CDR2 YYEEEE. With V trimmed by 4 bases and J by 7 bases, 17 bases remained unmatched. This CDR3 comprises 19 residues. The CDR3, as DNA: TGTGCCAGCAGCCCTCGGACTAGCGGGGGGTCCCCACTTAGGCATACGCAGTATTTT. It is translated as CASSPRTSGGSPLRHTQYF.

This sequence joins TRBV25-1 and TRBJ1-4, with 10 bases fitting TRBD1. Germline V CDR1 and CDR2: MGHDK, SYGVNS. V lost 3 bases and J lost 8; bases outside the gene matches: 6. The CDR3 consists of 15 residues. Here the CDR3 reads CASSDGDRGFEKLFF. CDR3 nucleotide sequence: TGTGCCAGCAGTGATGGGGACAGGGGCTTCGAAAAACTGTTTTTT.

V gene TRBV10-2 combines with J gene TRBJ2-7; D is undetermined. There are 13 residues in the CDR3. Trimming pared 2 bases from V and 3 bases from J, leaving 8 bases between. Germline lookup yields CDR1 WSHSY and CDR2 SAAADI. This CDR3 reads CASSEDQYYEQYF. DNA of the CDR3: TGCGCCAGCAGTGAGGACCAGTACTACGAGCAGTACTTC.

The CDR3 loop is CAWSSGSYSGEQFF. The CDR3 nucleotides read TGTGCCTGGTCTAGCGGGAGTTACTCGGGTGAGCAGTTCTTC. The chain carries TRBV30 and TRBJ2-1, with 10 nucleotides matching TRBD2. V dropped 5 bases and J dropped 9; count of bases not matched to a gene: 10. CDR3 length: 14 residues. The germline CDR1 and CDR2 sequences are GTSNPN and SVGIG (reference sequence).

The rearrangement joins TRBV29-1 to TRBJ1-4, with 7 bases that match TRBD1. The CDR3 is 12 amino acids. V was clipped by 8 bases and J by 4 bases; unmatched bases: 4. The germline gives CDR1 SQVTM, CDR2 ANQGSEA. CDR3 residues: CSSGQLNEKLFF. In nucleotides, the CDR3 is TGCAGCTCGGGACAGCTTAATGAAAAACTGTTTTTT.

This rearrangement joins TRBV5-4 to TRBJ2-3, with D maybe TRBD2 (6 bases). The V and J ends lost 0 bases and 3 bases respectively, with 11 bases between them. Germline-derived CDR1 and CDR2 are SGHNT and YYREEE (reference sequence). The CDR3 loop spans 15 amino acids. CDR3 residues: CASSLGGERTDTQYF. The CDR3 DNA sequence: TGTGCCAGCAGCTTGGGGGGGGAGAGGACAGATACGCAGTATTTT. Full variable domain (remainder filled in from reference TRBV5-4 and TRBJ2-3): ETGVTQSPTHLIKTRGQQVTLRCSSQSGHNTVSWYQQALGQGPQFIFQYYREEENGRGNFPPRFSGLQFPNYSSELNVNALELDDSALYLCASSLGGERTDTQYFGPGTRLTVL.

The chain recombines TRBV9 with TRBJ1-2, with a weak D call TRBD1 (6 bases). The germline gives CDR1 SGDLS, CDR2 YYNGEE. Trimming removed 4 bases from V and 1 base from J, with 14 bases in between. There are 15 residues in the CDR3. The CDR3 here is CASSRRGESNYGYTF. The CDR3 bases are TGTGCCAGCAGCCGTAGGGGGGAAAGTAACTATGGCTACACCTTC.

This clone was seen more than once but under ten times. This chain links TRBV2 with TRBJ2-5; D is tentatively TRBD1 or TRBD2 (5 bases each). The CDR3 runs 13 residues. V was trimmed by 4 bases and J by 7 bases, leaving 13 bases between them. In germline, CDR1 is SNHLY, CDR2 FYNNEI. CDR3 in DNA: TGTGCCAGCAGTGCCCAGGAGAGGGGGACCCAGTACTTC. Its translation: CASSAQERGTQYF.

For this clone: A much bigger clone sits one base away, suggesting this may be a read error. Other DNA sequences from this sample encode an identical CDR3 as well. The chain combines TRBV18 with TRBJ1-3, with D possibly TRBD1 on 5 matching bases. This CDR3 is 13 amino acids long. Per the germline V gene, CDR1 is KGHSH and CDR2 is LQKENI. Trimming stripped 2 bases from V and 4 bases from J, with 6 bases between. Written as DNA, the CDR3 is TGTGCCAGCTCACCAGGGGGAGGAAACACCATATATTTT. Amino acids: CASSPGGGNTIYF.

In its sample, this clone was seen a few times. This same CDR3 is encoded by further DNA sequences in the sample. The CDR3: CASSPRQGADTGELFF. CDR3 nucleotide sequence: TGTGCCAGCTCACCCCGACAGGGGGCAGACACCGGGGAGCTGTTTTTT. The gene calls are TRBV18 and TRBJ2-2, with 10 bases identical to TRBD1. Germline CDR1 reads KGHSH; CDR2 reads LQKENI. V lost 3 bases and J lost 3; bases outside the gene matches: 4. This CDR3 region has 16 residues.

The chain uses TRBV30 and TRBJ2-3; 9 nucleotides agree with TRBD2. The germline V gene encodes CDR1 GTSNPN and CDR2 SVGIG (reference sequence). This CDR3 comprises 14 residues. The CDR3 DNA reads TGTGCTGTAATAGCGGGAGTTGACACAGATACGCAGTATTTT. Amino acid sequence: CAVIAGVDTDTQYF.

The chain couples TRBV5-4 to TRBJ2-7, with TRBD1 identical over 7 bases. This CDR3 has 17 residues. With 2 bases clipped from V and 6 bases from J, the junction kept 17 bases outside the gene matches. The germline V gene has CDR1 SGHNT and CDR2 YYREEE (reference sequence). The CDR3 nucleotides read TGTGCCAGCAGCTTTGGTTCGGCCGGGACAGCAGCTGGCGAGCAGTACTTC. It is translated as CASSFGSAGTAAGEQYF.

The V gene is TRBV11-2, the J gene TRBJ2-1, with D unresolved. The CDR3 has 11 amino acids. Between the trimmed V and J ends, which lost 5 bases and 6 bases, there was a span of 5 bases. Germline V CDR1 and CDR2: SGHAT, FQNNGV. Written as DNA, the CDR3 is TGTGCCAGCAGCCACTTCAATGAGCAGTTCTTC. This translates into CASSHFNEQFF.

This clone was counted a few times. J is TRBJ1-5 and V is TRBV6-1, with a tentative D call TRBD1 (6 bases). The CDR3 consists of 17 residues. Between the trimmed V and J ends, which lost 4 bases and 3 bases, there was a span of 19 bases. CDR1 and CDR2 (germline): MNHNS, SASEGT. CDR3 DNA sequence: TGTGCCAGCAGTGCCCCTCTACAGGGACGTAACAATCAGCCCCAGCATTTT. Protein sequence: CASSAPLQGRNNQPQHF.

The chain is built from TRBV10-3 and TRBJ1-2; 8 nucleotides match TRBD1. The CDR3 covers 11 residues. V shed 9 bases and J 8 bases; nucleotides not matched to a gene: 5. CDR1 and CDR2 (germline): ENHRY, SYGVKD. This CDR3 reads CAIGQGKGYTF. CDR3 coding DNA: TGTGCCATAGGACAGGGAAAAGGCTACACCTTC.

The rearrangement joins TRBV5-1 to TRBJ2-7; 7 bases map to TRBD1. This CDR3 comprises 14 residues. The germline CDR1 and CDR2 sequences are SGHRS and YFSETQ. V was clipped by 4 bases and J by 6 bases; unmatched bases: 10. This CDR3 reads CASSLAGTALEQYF. The CDR3 DNA reads as TGCGCCAGCAGCCTGGCCGGGACAGCACTCGAGCAGTACTTC.

Details on this clone: It may be a read error: a sequence one base away is much more abundant. Additional DNA sequences in this sample encode the identical CDR3. This chain joins TRBV11-2 and TRBJ2-3, with D uncertain. This CDR3 region has 11 residues. V dropped 4 bases and J dropped 4 bases, with 3 bases sitting between them. In germline, CDR1 is SGHAT, CDR2 FQNNGV. The CDR3 sequence: CASSSSDTQYF. The CDR3 DNA reads TGTGCCAGCAGCTCCTCAGATACGCAGTATTTT. Variable domain in full (rest from reference TRBV11-2 and TRBJ2-3): EAGVAQSPRYKIIEKRQSVAFWCNPISGHATLYWYQQILGQGPKLLIQFQNNGVVDDSQLPKDRFSAERLKGVDSTLKIQPAKLEDSAVYLCASSSSDTQYFGPGTRLTVL.

This clone came up a few times. V usage is TRBV15 and J usage is TRBJ2-1, with 8 bases identical to TRBD1. CDR3 length: 16 residues. The ends lost 6 bases at V and 5 bases at J; junction bases unmatched: 12. The germline V gene encodes CDR1 LNHNV and CDR2 YYDKDF (reference sequence). The CDR3 region has the DNA TGTGCCACCAGTCAATTGCAGGGGGCGCTTGACAATGAGCAGTTCTTC. This gives the protein CATSQLQGALDNEQFF.

This clone was detected a few times. CDR3 amino acids: CASSYFASADTQYF. The CDR3 region has the DNA TGTGCCAGCAGTTACTTTGCCTCGGCAGATACGCAGTATTTT. The rearrangement uses TRBV6-5 and TRBJ2-3; no definite D call. The CDR3 has 14 amino acids. Deletions cut 1 base from V and 4 bases from J, with 9 bases between. The germline gives CDR1 MNHEY, CDR2 SVGAGI.